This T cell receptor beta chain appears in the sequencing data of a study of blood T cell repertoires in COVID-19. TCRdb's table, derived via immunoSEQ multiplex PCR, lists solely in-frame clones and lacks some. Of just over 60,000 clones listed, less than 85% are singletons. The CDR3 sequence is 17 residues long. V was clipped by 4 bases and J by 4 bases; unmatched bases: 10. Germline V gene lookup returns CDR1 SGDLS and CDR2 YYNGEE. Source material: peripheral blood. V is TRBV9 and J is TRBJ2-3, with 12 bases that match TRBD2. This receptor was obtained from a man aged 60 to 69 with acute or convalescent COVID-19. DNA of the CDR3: TGTGCCAGCAGCTTCTACGGGCTAGCGGGAGGGCCAGATACGCAGTATTTT. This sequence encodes CASSFYGLAGGPDTQYF.